The 23 T cell receptor beta chains presented below share a single source sample, sequenced in a study of blood T cell repertoires in COVID-19. Some clones are missing from TCRdb's copy, which holds only in-frame ones; the method was immunoSEQ multiplex PCR. The repertoire holds around 130,000 clones, more than 75% seen once, with about 3.6% in the top ten. The sample was peripheral blood. These receptors originate from a woman between 55 and 75 years old with acute or convalescent COVID-19.

The genes are TRBV9 and TRBJ2-6; tentative D call: TRBD1 (5 bases). V shed 0 bases and J shed 2 bases, with 6 bases lying between them. Germline V gives CDR1 SGDLS, CDR2 YYNGEE. CDR3 length: 15 residues. The CDR3 here is CASSVGQTGANVLTF. CDR3 DNA: TGTGCCAGCAGCGTAGGACAGACTGGGGCCAACGTCCTGACTTTC.

The J gene is TRBJ2-2, the V gene TRBV9; 7 bases are a match to TRBD1. Trimming took 1 base from V and 1 from J; bases not matched to a gene: 4. CDR1 SGDLS and CDR2 YYNGEE come from the germline V gene. The CDR3 is 16 amino acids. The CDR3 region has the DNA TGTGCCAGCAGCGTAAGGACAGGTCTGAACACCGGGGAGCTGTTTTTT. This translates into CASSVRTGLNTGELFF.

This chain links TRBV28 with TRBJ1-2; D might be TRBD1 (6 bases). Trimming stripped 5 bases from V and 8 bases from J, with 12 bases between. The CDR3 is 12 amino acids. Germline assignment: CDR1 MDHEN and CDR2 SYDVKM. CDR3 in amino acids: CASSPGTLGYTF. The CDR3, as DNA: TGTGCCAGCAGTCCGGGGACATTGGGCTACACCTTC.

CDR3 region: CASSETRQGRETQYF. The CDR3, as DNA: TGTGCCAGCAGTGAAACCCGACAGGGCCGGGAGACCCAGTACTTC. V usage is TRBV6-1 and J usage is TRBJ2-5, with TRBD1 matching over 7 bases. This CDR3 is built from 15 residues. The ends lost 2 bases at V and 5 bases at J; junction bases unmatched: 8. Germline V CDR1 and CDR2: MNHNS, SASEGT.

This sequence joins TRBV27 and TRBJ2-1; 10 bases line up with TRBD2. The CDR3 contains 20 residues. Trimming cost V 0 bases and J 5 bases; bases outside gene matches: 16. Germline CDR1 is MNHEY and CDR2 is SMNVEV (reference sequence). The CDR3 region is CASSLSPPGWLAGGNNEQFF. The CDR3, as DNA: TGTGCCAGCAGTTTATCCCCCCCCGGGTGGTTAGCGGGAGGTAACAATGAGCAGTTCTTC.

The chain combines TRBV7-9 with TRBJ1-1; D gene uncertain. In germline, CDR1 is SEHNR, CDR2 FQNEAQ (reference sequence). CDR3 length: 13 amino acids. Trimming stripped 5 bases from V and 1 base from J, with 8 bases between. The DNA for the CDR3 is TGTGCCAGCAGCCGACGGGAGAACACTGAAGCTTTCTTT. Amino acid sequence: CASSRRENTEAFF.

This chain joins TRBV27 and TRBJ1-4; D not resolved. The V end lost 2 bases, the J end lost 7 bases, and 11 bases lay between the germline ends. The germline gives CDR1 MNHEY, CDR2 SMNVEV (reference sequence). The CDR3 is 14 amino acids. DNA of the CDR3: TGTGCCAGCAGTTTAGCGGGGATCGGTGAAAAACTGTTTTTT. Translating it yields CASSLAGIGEKLFF.

The chain links TRBV7-8 to TRBJ1-1, with 10 bases that match TRBD1. The CDR3 runs to 17 residues. The trim removed 6 bases at V and 4 bases at J, leaving 14 bases unmatched. Germline V gene data show CDR1 as SGHVS and CDR2 as FQNEAQ. CDR3 nucleotides: TGTGCCAGCAGTGACGGACCCGACAGGGGGCAGGGCACTGAAGCTTTCTTT. Protein sequence: CASSDGPDRGQGTEAFF.

The genes are TRBV11-2 and TRBJ1-6; 7 bases match TRBD1. Germline V CDR1 and CDR2: SGHAT, FQNNGV. The J segment lost 3 bases and the V segment lost 5 bases, leaving 4 bases of the junction unmatched. The CDR3 totals 15 residues. CDR3 nucleotide sequence: TGTGCCAGCAGCCCACGGACAGGCTATAATTCACCCCTCCACTTT. Protein sequence: CASSPRTGYNSPLHF.

J is TRBJ1-3 and V is TRBV2, with D possibly matching TRBD1 (6 bases). Germline V gene data show CDR1 as SNHLY and CDR2 as FYNNEI. This CDR3 has 13 residues. The V and J ends lost 6 bases and 4 bases respectively, with 10 bases between them. The CDR3 protein is CASRTGLGNTIYF. CDR3 in DNA: TGTGCCAGCAGGACAGGACTCGGAAACACCATATATTTT.

The chain has TRBV7-8 and TRBJ2-7; 7 bases align to TRBD1. J was trimmed by 7 bases and V by 2 bases; bases with no gene match: 20. The V gene's germline CDR1 is SGHVS and CDR2 FQNEAQ. The CDR3 is 18 residues long. The CDR3 spells CASSLRDRLTRTGREQYF. The CDR3 region has the DNA TGTGCCAGCAGCTTAAGGGACAGACTTACCCGTACCGGTCGGGAGCAGTACTTC. Variable domain in full (rest from reference TRBV7-8 and TRBJ2-7): GAGVSQSPRYKVAKRGQDVALRCDPISGHVSLFWYQQALGQGPEFLTYFQNEAQLDKSGLPSDRFFAERPEGSVSTLKIQRTQQEDSAVYLCASSLRDRLTRTGREQYFGPGTRLTVT.

Only one count was recorded for this clone. The V and J genes are TRBV11-2 and TRBJ2-7; 7 bases are shared with TRBD2. Germline lookup yields CDR1 SGHAT and CDR2 FQNNGV. The CDR3 covers 17 residues. V lost 4 bases, J lost 3 bases, and 15 bases stayed unmatched. The CDR3 spells CASSSSSGGSFGYEQYF. The CDR3 nucleotides are TGTGCCAGCAGCTCGTCCTCGGGCGGGAGCTTCGGCTACGAGCAGTACTTC.

The chain recombines TRBV10-2 with TRBJ1-4; D is ambiguous. The CDR3 runs to 15 residues. V lost 7 bases and J 4 bases, leaving 16 bases between the germline ends. Germline V gives CDR1 WSHSY, CDR2 SAAADI. CDR3 loop: CASTEAPLLNEKLFF. CDR3 nucleotide sequence: TGCGCCAGCACCGAGGCCCCCCTGCTTAATGAAAAACTGTTTTTT.

CDR3 DNA sequence: TGTGCCAGCAGCCCCTCCGTGACAGGGAAGGGTGACTATGGCTACACCTTC. Its translation is CASSPSVTGKGDYGYTF. V is TRBV9 and J is TRBJ1-2; 7 bases fit TRBD1. The length of the CDR3 is 17 residues. V lost 4 bases and J lost 3; bases outside the gene matches: 15. The germline gives CDR1 SGDLS, CDR2 YYNGEE.

The chain employs TRBV11-2 and TRBJ1-1, with 8 bases matching TRBD1. Germline V gene data show CDR1 as SGHAT and CDR2 as FQNNGV. Trimming removed 5 bases from V and 6 bases from J; junction bases left unmatched: 8. This CDR3 has 14 amino acids. CDR3 protein: CASSPIRGPPEAFF. DNA for the CDR3: TGTGCCAGCAGCCCGATCAGGGGGCCCCCTGAAGCTTTCTTT.

V gene TRBV6-5 combines with J gene TRBJ2-1; 12 positions match TRBD2. From germline, CDR1 is MNHEY and CDR2 SVGAGI. The CDR3 extends over 15 amino acids. The V and J ends lost 7 bases and 6 bases, in that order; junction bases with no gene match: 7. The CDR3 DNA is TGTGCCAGCACCCAACTAGCGGGAGGCTCCAATGAGCAGTTCTTC. Protein sequence: CASTQLAGGSNEQFF.

This chain connects TRBV6-5 to TRBJ2-7, with D possibly TRBD1 on 5 matching bases. V was shortened by 6 bases and J by 2 bases, with 11 bases between the two germline ends. From germline, CDR1 is MNHEY and CDR2 SVGAGI. CDR3 length: 13 residues. The CDR3 DNA is TGTGCCAGCAGCCAGGGCCCAGCCTACGAGCAGTACTTC. Translating it yields CASSQGPAYEQYF.

This sequence joins TRBV4-1 and TRBJ1-2; 8 positions agree with TRBD1. The germline V gene has CDR1 MGHRA and CDR2 YSYEKL. Trimming took 0 bases from V and 8 from J; bases not matched to a gene: 5. This CDR3 has 14 amino acids. This CDR3 reads CASSQEQGALGYTF. DNA for the CDR3: TGCGCCAGCAGCCAAGAGCAGGGGGCGTTAGGCTACACCTTC.

The V and J genes are TRBV28 and TRBJ2-7; D remains unclear. CDR3 length: 14 residues. Germline values: CDR1 MDHEN, CDR2 SYDVKM. The V end was cut by 4 bases, the J end by 3 bases, with 13 bases between. The CDR3 spells CASSSRPPVYEQYF. The DNA for the CDR3 is TGTGCCAGCAGTTCTAGACCTCCGGTCTACGAGCAGTACTTC. Supplemented by reference TRBV28 and TRBJ2-7, the full variable domain reads DVKVTQSSRYLVKRTGEKVFLECVQDMDHENMFWYRQDPGLGLRLIYFSYDVKMKEKGDIPEGYSVSREKKERFSLILESASTNQTSMYLCASSSRPPVYEQYFGPGTRLTVT.

The chain links TRBV5-1 to TRBJ1-1; TRBD1 matches at 8 bases. The CDR3 has 15 residues. Germline V gene data show CDR1 as SGHRS and CDR2 as YFSETQ. The junction had 5 bases not matched to a gene; V was cut back by 0 bases and J by 4 bases. CDR3 amino acids: CASSLEIQGGTEAFF. The CDR3 DNA reads as TGCGCCAGCAGCTTGGAGATACAGGGGGGCACTGAAGCTTTCTTT. The complete variable domain, with remaining parts taken from reference TRBV5-1 and TRBJ1-1, reads KAGVTQTPRYLIKTRGQQVTLSCSPISGHRSVSWYQQTPGQGLQFLFEYFSETQRNKGNFPGRFSGRQFSNSRSEMNVSTLELGDSALYLCASSLEIQGGTEAFFGQGTRLTVV.

V and J are TRBV13 and TRBJ2-2; 7 nucleotides align to TRBD2. Germline trimming cut 4 bases from V and 3 bases from J; bases unmatched to any gene: 8. This CDR3 is 16 amino acids long. The germline gives CDR1 PRHDT, CDR2 FYEKMQ (reference sequence). DNA of the CDR3: TGTGCCAGCAGCTCCCGCAGCGGGATGGACACCGGGGAGCTGTTTTTT. Translating it yields CASSSRSGMDTGELFF.

V is TRBV9 and J is TRBJ2-1; a weak D match, TRBD2 (6 bases). The V gene's germline CDR1 is SGDLS and CDR2 YYNGEE. The CDR3 runs 15 residues. Trimming stripped 4 bases from V and 4 bases from J, with 15 bases between. The CDR3 loop is CASSIDWGDYNEQFF. The CDR3 DNA reads TGTGCCAGCAGCATCGACTGGGGGGATTACAATGAGCAGTTCTTC. Supplemented by reference TRBV9 and TRBJ2-1, the full variable domain reads DSGVTQTPKHLITATGQRVTLRCSPRSGDLSVYWYQQSLDQGLQFLIQYYNGEERAKGNILERFSAQQFPDLHSELNLSSLELGDSALYFCASSIDWGDYNEQFFGPGTRLTVL.

V and J are TRBV28 and TRBJ1-5; D perhaps matches TRBD1 (6 bases). Germline CDR1 is MDHEN and CDR2 is SYDVKM. This CDR3 has 17 amino acids. The ends were cut back, 4 bases at V and 0 bases at J, with 16 bases in the middle. The CDR3 nucleotides read TGTGCCAGCAGTTCCCCCCCCGGGACACTTAGCAATCAGCCCCAGCATTTT. Translated: CASSSPPGTLSNQPQHF.